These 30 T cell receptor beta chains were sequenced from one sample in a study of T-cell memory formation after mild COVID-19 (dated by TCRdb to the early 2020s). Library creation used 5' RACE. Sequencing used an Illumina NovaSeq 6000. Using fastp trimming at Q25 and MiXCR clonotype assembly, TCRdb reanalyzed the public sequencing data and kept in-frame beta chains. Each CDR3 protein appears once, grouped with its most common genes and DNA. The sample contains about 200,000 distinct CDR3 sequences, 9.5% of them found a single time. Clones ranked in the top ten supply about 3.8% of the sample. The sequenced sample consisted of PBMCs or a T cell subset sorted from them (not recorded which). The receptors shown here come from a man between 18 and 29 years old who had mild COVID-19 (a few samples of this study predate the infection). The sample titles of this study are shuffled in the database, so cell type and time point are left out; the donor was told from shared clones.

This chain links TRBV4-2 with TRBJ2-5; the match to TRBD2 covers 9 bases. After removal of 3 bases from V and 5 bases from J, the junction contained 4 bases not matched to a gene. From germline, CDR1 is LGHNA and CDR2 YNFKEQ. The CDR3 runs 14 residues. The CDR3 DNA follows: TGTGCCAGCAGCCACGGACTAGCGTGGGAGACCCAGTACTTC. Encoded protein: CASSHGLAWETQYF.

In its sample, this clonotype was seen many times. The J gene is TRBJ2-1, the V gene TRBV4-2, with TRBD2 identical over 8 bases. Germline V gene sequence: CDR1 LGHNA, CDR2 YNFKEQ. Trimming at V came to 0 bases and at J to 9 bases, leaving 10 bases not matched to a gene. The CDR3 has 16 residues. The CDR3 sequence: CASSQDIGGGQLEQFF. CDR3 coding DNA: TGTGCCAGCAGCCAAGATATCGGGGGGGGGCAACTTGAGCAGTTCTTC.

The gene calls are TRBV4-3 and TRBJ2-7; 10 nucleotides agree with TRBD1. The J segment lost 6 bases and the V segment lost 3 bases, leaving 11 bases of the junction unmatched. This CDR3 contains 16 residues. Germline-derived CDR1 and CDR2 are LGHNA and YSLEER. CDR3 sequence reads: CASSQLAGGQGFEQYF. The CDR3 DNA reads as TGCGCCAGCAGCCAGCTAGCCGGGGGACAGGGGTTCGAGCAGTACTTC.

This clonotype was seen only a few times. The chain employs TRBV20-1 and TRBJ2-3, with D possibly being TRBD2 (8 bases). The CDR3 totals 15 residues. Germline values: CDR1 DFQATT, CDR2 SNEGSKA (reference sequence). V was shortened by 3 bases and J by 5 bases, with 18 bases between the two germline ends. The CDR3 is CSASEREGAVDTQYF. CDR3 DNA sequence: TGCAGTGCTAGTGAACGGGAGGGGGCAGTAGATACGCAGTATTTT.

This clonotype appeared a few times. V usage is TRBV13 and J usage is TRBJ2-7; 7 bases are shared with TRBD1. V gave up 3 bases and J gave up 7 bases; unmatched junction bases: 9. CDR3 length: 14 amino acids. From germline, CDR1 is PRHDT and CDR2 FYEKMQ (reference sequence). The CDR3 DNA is TGTGCCAGCAGCTTGTACGGGACAGCCAGGGAGCAGTACTTC. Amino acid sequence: CASSLYGTAREQYF.

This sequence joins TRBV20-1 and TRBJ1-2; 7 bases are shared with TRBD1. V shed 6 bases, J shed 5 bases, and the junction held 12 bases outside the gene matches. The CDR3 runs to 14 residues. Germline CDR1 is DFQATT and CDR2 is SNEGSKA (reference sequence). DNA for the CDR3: TGCAGTGCCCCTGGACAGGCGCAACGGTATGGCTACACCTTC. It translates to CSAPGQAQRYGYTF.

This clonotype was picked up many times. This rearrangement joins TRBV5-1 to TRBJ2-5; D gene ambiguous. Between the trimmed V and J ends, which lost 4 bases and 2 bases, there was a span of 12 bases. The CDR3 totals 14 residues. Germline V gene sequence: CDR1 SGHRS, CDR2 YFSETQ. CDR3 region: CASSLIPEQETQYF. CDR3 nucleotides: TGCGCCAGCAGCCTGATCCCAGAACAAGAGACCCAGTACTTC.

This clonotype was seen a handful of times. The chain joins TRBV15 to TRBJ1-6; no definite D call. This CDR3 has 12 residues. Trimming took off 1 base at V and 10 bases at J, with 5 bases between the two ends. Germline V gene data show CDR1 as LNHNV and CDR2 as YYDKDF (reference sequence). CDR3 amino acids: CATSRAESPLHF. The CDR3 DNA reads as TGTGCCACCAGCAGAGCCGAGTCACCCCTCCACTTT.

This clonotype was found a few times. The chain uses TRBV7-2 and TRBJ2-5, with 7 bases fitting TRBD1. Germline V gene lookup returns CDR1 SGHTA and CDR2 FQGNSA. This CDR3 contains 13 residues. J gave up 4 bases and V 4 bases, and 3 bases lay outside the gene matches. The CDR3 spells CASSYNRGETQYF. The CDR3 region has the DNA TGTGCCAGCAGCTACAACAGGGGAGAGACCCAGTACTTC.

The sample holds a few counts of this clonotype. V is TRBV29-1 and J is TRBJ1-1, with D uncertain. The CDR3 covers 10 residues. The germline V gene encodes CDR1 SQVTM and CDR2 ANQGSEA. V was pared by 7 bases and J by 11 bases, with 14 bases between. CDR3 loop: CSALLLSAFF. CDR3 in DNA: TGCAGCGCGCTGCTGCTGTCCGCTTTCTTT. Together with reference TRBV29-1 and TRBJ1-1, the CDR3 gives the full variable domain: SAVISQKPSRDICQRGTSLTIQCQVDSQVTMMFWYRQQPGQSLTLIATANQGSEATYESGFVIDKFPISRPNLTFSTLTVSNMSPEDSSIYLCSALLLSAFFGQGTRLTVV.

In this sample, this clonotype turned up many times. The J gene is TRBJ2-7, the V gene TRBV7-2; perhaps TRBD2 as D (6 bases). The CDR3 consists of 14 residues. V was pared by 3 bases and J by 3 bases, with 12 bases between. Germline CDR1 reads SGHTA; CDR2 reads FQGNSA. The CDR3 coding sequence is TGTGCCAGCAGCTTTTTAGCGGTGGGCTACGAGCAGTACTTC. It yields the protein CASSFLAVGYEQYF.

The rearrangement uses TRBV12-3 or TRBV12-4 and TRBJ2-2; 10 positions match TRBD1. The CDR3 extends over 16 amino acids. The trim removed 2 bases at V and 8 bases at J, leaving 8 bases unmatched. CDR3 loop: CASSLPGTGVRGELFF. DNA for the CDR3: TGTGCCAGCAGTTTACCCGGGACAGGGGTCCGTGGGGAGCTGTTTTTT.

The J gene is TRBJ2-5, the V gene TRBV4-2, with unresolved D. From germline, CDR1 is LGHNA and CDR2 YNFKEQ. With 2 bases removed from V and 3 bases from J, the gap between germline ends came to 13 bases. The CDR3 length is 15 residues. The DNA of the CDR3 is TGTGCCAGCAGCCAAACCCTCAGAAGGAAAGAGACCCAGTACTTC. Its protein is CASSQTLRRKETQYF.

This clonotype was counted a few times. This chain's CDR3 is CASSPDRGHGNTIYF. CDR3 nucleotides: TGTGCCAGCAGCCCTGACAGGGGGCATGGAAACACCATATATTTT. V is TRBV7-2 and J is TRBJ1-3; TRBD1 matches 10 bases. Unmatched junction bases numbered 4, after V lost 5 bases and J lost 3 bases. Germline CDR1 reads SGHTA; CDR2 reads FQGNSA. The CDR3 is made up of 15 amino acids.

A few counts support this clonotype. The CDR3 reads CSARTGGDNSPLHF. Written as DNA, the CDR3 is TGCAGTGCTAGAACCGGGGGGGATAATTCACCCCTCCACTTT. V gene TRBV20-1 combines with J gene TRBJ1-6; a possible D gene is TRBD1 (5 bases). This CDR3 is 14 amino acids long. Per germline, CDR1 DFQATT and CDR2 SNEGSKA (reference sequence). The V and J ends lost 2 bases and 5 bases respectively, with 10 bases between them.

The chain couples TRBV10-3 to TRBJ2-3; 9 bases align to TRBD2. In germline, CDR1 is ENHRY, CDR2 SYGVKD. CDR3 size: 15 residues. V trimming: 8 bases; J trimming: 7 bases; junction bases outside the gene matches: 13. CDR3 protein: CAIGSRLAGKNTQYF. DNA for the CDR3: TGTGCCATCGGGTCAAGGCTAGCGGGGAAAAATACGCAGTATTTT.

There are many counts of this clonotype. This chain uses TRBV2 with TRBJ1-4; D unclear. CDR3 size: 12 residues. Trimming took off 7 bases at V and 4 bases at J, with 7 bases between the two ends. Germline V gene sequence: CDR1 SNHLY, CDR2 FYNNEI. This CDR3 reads CASNRVNEKLFF. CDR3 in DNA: TGTGCCAGCAATAGGGTTAATGAAAAACTGTTTTTT.

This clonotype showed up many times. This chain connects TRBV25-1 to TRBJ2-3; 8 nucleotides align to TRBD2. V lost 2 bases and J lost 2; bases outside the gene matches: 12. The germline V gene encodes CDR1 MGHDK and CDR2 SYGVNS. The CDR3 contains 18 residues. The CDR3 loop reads CASSEDPLAGIFTDTQYF. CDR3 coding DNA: TGTGCCAGCAGTGAAGACCCCTTAGCGGGGATTTTCACAGATACGCAGTATTTT.

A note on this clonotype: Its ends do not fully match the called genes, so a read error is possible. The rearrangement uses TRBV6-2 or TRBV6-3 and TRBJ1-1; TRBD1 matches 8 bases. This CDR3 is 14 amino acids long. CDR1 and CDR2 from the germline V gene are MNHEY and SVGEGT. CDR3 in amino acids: CASSPGGLNTEALF. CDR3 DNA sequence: TGTGCCAGCAGTCCAGGGGGCCTGAACACTGAAGCTTTATTT.

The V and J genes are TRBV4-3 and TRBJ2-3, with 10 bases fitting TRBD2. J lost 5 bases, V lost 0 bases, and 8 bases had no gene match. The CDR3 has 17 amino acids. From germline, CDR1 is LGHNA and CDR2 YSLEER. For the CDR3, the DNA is TGCGCCAGCAGCCAAGAGAGAGGACTAGCGGCCTTAGATACGCAGTATTTT. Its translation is CASSQERGLAALDTQYF.

The CDR3 is CASSLFAKPVAFF. Here the CDR3 DNA reads TGTGCCAGCAGTTTATTCGCTAAACCGGTAGCTTTCTTT. The V call is TRBV12-3 or TRBV12-4, the J call TRBJ1-1, with D uncertain. V lost 2 bases, J lost 10 bases, and 14 bases lay in between. CDR3 length: 13 residues.

The CDR3 DNA sequence: TGTGCCAGCAGTTTTAGGGGGTTTGACTACGAGCAGTACTTC. The encoded protein is CASSFRGFDYEQYF. The chain has TRBV12-3 or TRBV12-4 and TRBJ2-7; the D gene is possibly TRBD1 (6 bases). V lost 3 bases to trimming and J lost 3 bases, with 12 bases between them. This CDR3 has 14 residues.

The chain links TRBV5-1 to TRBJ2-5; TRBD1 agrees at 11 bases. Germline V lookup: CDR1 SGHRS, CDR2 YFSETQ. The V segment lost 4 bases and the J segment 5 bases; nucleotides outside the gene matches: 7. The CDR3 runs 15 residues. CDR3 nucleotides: TGCGCCAGCAGCCCGGGACAGGGGGTTGGGGAGACCCAGTACTTC. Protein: CASSPGQGVGETQYF.

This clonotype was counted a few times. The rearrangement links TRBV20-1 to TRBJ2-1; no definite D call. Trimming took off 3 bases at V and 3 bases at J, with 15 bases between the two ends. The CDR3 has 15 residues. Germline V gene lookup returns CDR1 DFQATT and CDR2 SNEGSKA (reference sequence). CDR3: CSASYPQTGYNEQFF. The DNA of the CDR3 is TGCAGTGCTAGCTACCCCCAGACTGGCTACAATGAGCAGTTCTTC.

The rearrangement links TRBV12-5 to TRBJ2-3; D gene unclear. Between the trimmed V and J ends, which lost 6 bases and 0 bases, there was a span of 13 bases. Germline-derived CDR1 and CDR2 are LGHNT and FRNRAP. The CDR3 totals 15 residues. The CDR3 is CASGGIFTSTDTQYF. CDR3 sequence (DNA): TGTGCTAGTGGAGGGATTTTCACTAGCACAGATACGCAGTATTTT.

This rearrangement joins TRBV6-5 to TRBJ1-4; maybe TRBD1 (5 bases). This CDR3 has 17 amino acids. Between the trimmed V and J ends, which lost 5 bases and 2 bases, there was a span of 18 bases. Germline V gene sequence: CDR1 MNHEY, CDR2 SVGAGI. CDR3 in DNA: TGTGCCAGCAGTCGCGTGAGGGGCTTGGGGACTAATGAAAAACTGTTTTTT. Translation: CASSRVRGLGTNEKLFF.

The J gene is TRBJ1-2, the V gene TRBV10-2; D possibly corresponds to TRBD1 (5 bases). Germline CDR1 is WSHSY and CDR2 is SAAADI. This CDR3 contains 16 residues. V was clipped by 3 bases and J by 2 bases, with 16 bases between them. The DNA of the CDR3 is TGCGCCAGCAGTGATCGGGGCAGGAGTTCAAACTATGGCTACACCTTC. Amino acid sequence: CASSDRGRSSNYGYTF.

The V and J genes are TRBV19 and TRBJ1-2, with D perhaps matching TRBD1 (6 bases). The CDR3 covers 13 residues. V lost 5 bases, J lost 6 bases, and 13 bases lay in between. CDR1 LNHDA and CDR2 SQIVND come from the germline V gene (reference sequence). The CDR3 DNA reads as TGTGCCAGTAGTCCGGACAGAGTCGATGGCTACACCTTC. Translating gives CASSPDRVDGYTF.

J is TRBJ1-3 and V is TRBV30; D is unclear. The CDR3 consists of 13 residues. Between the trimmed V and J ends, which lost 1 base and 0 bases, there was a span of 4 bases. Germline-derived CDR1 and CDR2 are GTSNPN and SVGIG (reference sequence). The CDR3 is CAWSGLSGNTIYF. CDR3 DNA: TGTGCCTGGAGTGGCCTCTCTGGAAACACCATATATTTT. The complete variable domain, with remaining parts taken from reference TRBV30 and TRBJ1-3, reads SQTIHQWPATLVQPVGSPLSLECTVEGTSNPNLYWYRQAAGRGLQLLFYSVGIGQISSEVPQNLSASRPQDRQFILSSKKLLLSDSGFYLCAWSGLSGNTIYFGEGSWLTVV.

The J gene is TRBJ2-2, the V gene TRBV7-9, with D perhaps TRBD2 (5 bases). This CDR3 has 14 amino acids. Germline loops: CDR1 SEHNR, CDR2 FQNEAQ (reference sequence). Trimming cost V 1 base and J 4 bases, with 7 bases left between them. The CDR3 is CASSLGGGTGELFF. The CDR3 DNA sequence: TGTGCCAGCAGCTTAGGAGGAGGCACCGGGGAGCTGTTTTTT.